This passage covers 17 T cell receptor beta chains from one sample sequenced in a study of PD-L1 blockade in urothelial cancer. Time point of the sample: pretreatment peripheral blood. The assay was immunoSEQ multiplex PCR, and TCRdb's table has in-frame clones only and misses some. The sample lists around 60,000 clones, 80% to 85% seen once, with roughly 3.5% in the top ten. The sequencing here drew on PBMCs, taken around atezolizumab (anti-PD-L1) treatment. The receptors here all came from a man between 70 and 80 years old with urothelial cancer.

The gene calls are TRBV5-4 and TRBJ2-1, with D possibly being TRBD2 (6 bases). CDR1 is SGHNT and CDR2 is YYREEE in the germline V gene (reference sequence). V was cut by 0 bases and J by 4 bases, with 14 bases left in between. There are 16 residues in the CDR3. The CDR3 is CASSLEGTDTYNEQFF. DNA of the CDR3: TGTGCCAGCAGCTTGGAGGGGACTGATACTTACAATGAGCAGTTCTTC.

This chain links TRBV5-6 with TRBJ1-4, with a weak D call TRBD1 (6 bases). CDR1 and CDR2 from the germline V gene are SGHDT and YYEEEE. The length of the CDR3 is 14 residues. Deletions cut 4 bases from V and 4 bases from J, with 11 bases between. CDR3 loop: CASSKDRINEKLFF. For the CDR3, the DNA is TGTGCCAGCAGCAAGGACAGAATTAATGAAAAACTGTTTTTT. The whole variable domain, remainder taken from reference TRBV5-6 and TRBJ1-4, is DAGVTQSPTHLIKTRGQQVTLRCSPKSGHDTVSWYQQALGQGPQFIFQYYEEEERQRGNFPDRFSGHQFPNYSSELNVNALLLGDSALYLCASSKDRINEKLFFGSGTQLSVL.

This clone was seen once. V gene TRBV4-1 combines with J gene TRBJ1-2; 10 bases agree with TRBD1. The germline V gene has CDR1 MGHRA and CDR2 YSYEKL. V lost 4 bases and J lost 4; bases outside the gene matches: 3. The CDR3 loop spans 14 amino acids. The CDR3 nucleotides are TGCGCCAGCAGCCGGGACAGGGGTCCCTATGGCTACACCTTC. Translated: CASSRDRGPYGYTF.

The CDR3 loop is CASSQDRGLAGPSSYNEQFF. The CDR3 DNA reads TGCGCCAGCAGCCAAGATCGAGGTCTAGCGGGACCGAGCTCCTACAATGAGCAGTTCTTC. The gene calls are TRBV4-1 and TRBJ2-1; 9 nucleotides align to TRBD2. There are 20 residues in the CDR3. V shed 0 bases and J 0 bases; nucleotides not matched to a gene: 12. The germline gives CDR1 MGHRA, CDR2 YSYEKL.

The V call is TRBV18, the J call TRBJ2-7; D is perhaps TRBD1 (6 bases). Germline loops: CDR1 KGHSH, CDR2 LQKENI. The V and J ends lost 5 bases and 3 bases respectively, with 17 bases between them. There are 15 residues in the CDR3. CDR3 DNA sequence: TGTGCCAGCTCAGCCACCGGGACACCCTTCTACGAGCAGTACTTC. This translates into CASSATGTPFYEQYF.

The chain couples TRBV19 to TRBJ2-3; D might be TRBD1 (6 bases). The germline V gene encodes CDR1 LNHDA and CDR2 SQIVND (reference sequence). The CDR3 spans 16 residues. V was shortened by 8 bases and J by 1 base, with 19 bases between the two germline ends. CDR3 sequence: CASSIKTGGGTDTQYF. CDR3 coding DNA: TGTGCCAGTTCGATCAAGACAGGCGGAGGCACAGATACGCAGTATTTT.

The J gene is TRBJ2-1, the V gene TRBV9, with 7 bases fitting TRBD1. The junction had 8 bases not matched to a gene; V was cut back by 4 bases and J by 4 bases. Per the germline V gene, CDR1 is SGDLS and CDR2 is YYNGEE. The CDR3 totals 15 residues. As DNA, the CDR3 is TGTGCCAGCAGCCTCAGGGGGAGTTCATACAATGAGCAGTTCTTC. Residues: CASSLRGSSYNEQFF.

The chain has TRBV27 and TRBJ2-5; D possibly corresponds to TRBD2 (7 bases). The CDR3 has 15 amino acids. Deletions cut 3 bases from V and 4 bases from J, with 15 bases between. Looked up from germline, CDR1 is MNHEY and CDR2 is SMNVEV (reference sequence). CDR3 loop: CASSFSRGALETQYF. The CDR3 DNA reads TGTGCCAGCAGTTTCTCTCGGGGGGCTTTAGAGACCCAGTACTTC.

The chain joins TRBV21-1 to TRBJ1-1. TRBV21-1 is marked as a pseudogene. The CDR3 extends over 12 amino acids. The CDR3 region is CASRLNLLEAFF. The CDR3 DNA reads TGTGCCAGCAGGCTCAACCTACTTGAAGCTTTCTTT.

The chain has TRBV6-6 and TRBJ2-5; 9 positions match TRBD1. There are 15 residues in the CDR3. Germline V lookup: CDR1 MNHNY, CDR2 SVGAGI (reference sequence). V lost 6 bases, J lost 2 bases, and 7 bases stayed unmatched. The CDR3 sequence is CASSAKGQGQETQYF. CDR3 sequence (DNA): TGTGCCAGCAGCGCTAAAGGACAGGGGCAAGAGACCCAGTACTTC.

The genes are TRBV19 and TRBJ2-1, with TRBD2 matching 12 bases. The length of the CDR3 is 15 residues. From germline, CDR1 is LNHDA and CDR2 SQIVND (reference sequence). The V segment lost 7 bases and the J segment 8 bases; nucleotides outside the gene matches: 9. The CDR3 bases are TGTGCCAGTACCTCGACTAGCGGGAGCTTCCATGAGCAGTTCTTC. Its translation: CASTSTSGSFHEQFF.

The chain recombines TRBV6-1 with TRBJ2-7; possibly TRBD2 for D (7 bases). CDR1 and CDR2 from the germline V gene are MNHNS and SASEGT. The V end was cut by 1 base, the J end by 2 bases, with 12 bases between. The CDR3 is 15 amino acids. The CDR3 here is CASSEGGGTPYEQYF. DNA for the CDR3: TGTGCCAGCAGTGAAGGGGGGGGCACTCCCTACGAGCAGTACTTC.

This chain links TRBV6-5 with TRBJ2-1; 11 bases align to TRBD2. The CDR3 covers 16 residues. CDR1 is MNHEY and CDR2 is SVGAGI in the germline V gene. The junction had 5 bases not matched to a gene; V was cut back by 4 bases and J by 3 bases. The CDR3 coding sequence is TGTGCCAGCAGTTCCCTGACTAGCGGGGACTACAATGAGCAGTTCTTC. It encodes CASSSLTSGDYNEQFF.

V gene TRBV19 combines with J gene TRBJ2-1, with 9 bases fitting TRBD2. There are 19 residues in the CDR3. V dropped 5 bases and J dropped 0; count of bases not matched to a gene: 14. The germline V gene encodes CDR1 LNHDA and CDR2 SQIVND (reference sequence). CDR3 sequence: CASSHHQTSGVGSYNEQFF. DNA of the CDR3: TGTGCCAGTAGTCATCATCAGACTAGCGGAGTAGGCTCCTACAATGAGCAGTTCTTC. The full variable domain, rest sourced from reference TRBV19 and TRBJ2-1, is DGGITQSPKYLFRKEGQNVTLSCEQNLNHDAMYWYRQDPGQGLRLIYYSQIVNDFQKGDIAEGYSVSREKKESFPLTVTSAQKNPTAFYLCASSHHQTSGVGSYNEQFFGPGTRLTVL.

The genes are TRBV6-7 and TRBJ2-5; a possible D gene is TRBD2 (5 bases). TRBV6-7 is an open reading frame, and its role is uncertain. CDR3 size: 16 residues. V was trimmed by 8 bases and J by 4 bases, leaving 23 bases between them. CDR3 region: CASPNRGSFFGETQYF. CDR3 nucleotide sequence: TGTGCCAGCCCTAATCGGGGATCGTTTTTCGGAGAGACCCAGTACTTC.

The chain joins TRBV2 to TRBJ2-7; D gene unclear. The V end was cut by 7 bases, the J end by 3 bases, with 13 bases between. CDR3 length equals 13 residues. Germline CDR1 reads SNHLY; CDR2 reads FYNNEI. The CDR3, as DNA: TGTGCCAGCAAAGAGCTTCCACTCTACGAGCAGTACTTC. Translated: CASKELPLYEQYF.

CDR3 amino acids: CASSSRIALETQYF. The CDR3 coding sequence is TGTGCCAGCAGCTCCCGTATCGCGCTGGAGACCCAGTACTTC. This rearrangement joins TRBV11-1 to TRBJ2-5; D remains ambiguous. V lost 4 bases to trimming and J lost 5 bases, with 14 bases between them. The CDR3 runs to 14 residues. CDR1 and CDR2 from the germline V gene are SGHAT and FQDESV (reference sequence).